This T cell receptor beta chain was recorded in a study of CD8+ T cells in alopecia areata. Overall study: Patients in the treated group were given tofacitinib by mouth, 5 to 10 mg twice a day. Study-level results: Normal skin's resident alphabeta T cells are sequenced alongside lesional scalp T cells. Higher clonality than in normal scalp was seen in lesional scalp, especially alopecia totalis/universalis.

Concerning this clone itself: Its antigen is undetermined.

Peripheral blood, together with lesional scalp punch biopsies, was collected from alopecia areata patients. Following extraction, RNA underwent reverse transcription to cDNA, which served as the sequencing template. Clones were sequenced by immunoSEQ multiplex PCR, and TCRdb holds only the in-frame ones, with some missing. Counted here are approximately 63,000 clones, 60% occurring once; the ten biggest clones make up approximately 17%. The receptor was derived from a human donor with alopecia areata. The sequences come from CD8+ T cells sorted from blood, collected at week 0.

The CDR3 protein is CASSWGGTDTQYF. CDR3 sequence (DNA): TGTGCCAGCAGTTGGGGGGGCACAGATACGCAGTATTTT. The J gene is TRBJ2-3, the V gene TRBV6-1; tentative D call: TRBD2 (6 bases). The CDR3 sequence is 13 residues long. In germline, CDR1 is MNHNS, CDR2 SASEGT. Trimming took off 5 bases at V and 1 base at J, with 7 bases between the two ends.